A selection of T cell receptor beta chains follows, all from one sample in a study of siplizumab effects on memory and regulatory T cells. Data came from immunoSEQ multiplex PCR; TCRdb stores just in-frame clones and leaves some out. The table includes under 95,000 clones, over 85% detected once. Sequenced material: non-Treg CD4+ T cells sorted from blood. These receptors all stem from a human donor in good health. Each CDR3 is given with its conserved first and last residue. The order of the fields is V gene, D gene, J gene, clone size, CDR3 DNA, CDR3 protein. D genes are given only for firm matches. Some rows have no size entry. The others give once, few or many, or a class for an expanded clone.

TRBV5-6	TRBD1	TRBJ1-2	-	TGTGCCAGCAGCCTCGACAGGGGGACTGGGGGCTACACCTTC	CASSLDRGTGGYTF
TRBV7-8	-	TRBJ1-1	-	TGTGCCAGCAGCGCTTTCCCCCTTTGGACCGAAGGAGTGGGCACTGAAGCTTTCTTT	CASSAFPLWTEGVGTEAFF
TRBV6-1	-	TRBJ1-4	-	TGTGCCAGTAGCCGCAGGTCCTTAAATGAAAAACTGTTTTTT	CASSRRSLNEKLFF
TRBV7-2	TRBD1	TRBJ1-1	-	TGTGCCAGCAGCCCTGGACAGGACCCTATACAAGCTTTCTTT	CASSPGQDPIQAFF
TRBV7-8	-	TRBJ2-2	-	TGTGCCAGCAGCGTGGACGGAGGGGGGGCGAGCACCGGGGAGCTGTTTTTT	CASSVDGGGASTGELFF
TRBV6-5	-	TRBJ1-5	once	TGTGCCAGCAGAGCCCTCGGGGATCAGCCCCAGCATTTT	CASRALGDQPQHF
TRBV11-1	-	TRBJ1-2	-	TGTGCCAGCAGCCCCCGGGGCAGGACGGGCTATGGCTACACCTTC	CASSPRGRTGYGYTF
TRBV7-2	-	TRBJ2-2	-	TGTGCCAGCAGCTTAGCGCCCCCACCCACCGGGGAGCTGTTTTTT	CASSLAPPPTGELFF
TRBV7-9	TRBD1	TRBJ2-5	-	TGTGCCAGCAGCTTCAAGACAGGGGGGGAGACCCAGTACTTC	CASSFKTGGETQYF
TRBV7-9	-	TRBJ1-2	-	TGTGCCAGCAGCCAGGCCGGGGACGCCGCCTACTATGGCTACACCTTC	CASSQAGDAAYYGYTF
TRBV9	-	TRBJ2-7	-	TGTGCCAGCAGCGTAGGACCGGTCGGAGAGCAGTACTTC	CASSVGPVGEQYF
TRBV6-1	TRBD2	TRBJ2-1	-	TGTGCCAGCAGGATGTTAGCGGGGGAGGGAAATGAGCAGTTCTTC	CASRMLAGEGNEQFF
TRBV18	-	TRBJ2-2	-	TGTGCCAGCTCACCGGAAGGGCCATCGGAGCTGTTTTTT	CASSPEGPSELFF
TRBV11-3	-	TRBJ2-3	-	TGTGCCAGCAGCTTAAGGGCCACAGATACGCAGTATTTT	CASSLRATDTQYF
TRBV4-2	-	TRBJ2-3	-	TGTGCCAGCAGCCAGGCCGGTACAGGGTCAGATACGCAGTATTTT	CASSQAGTGSDTQYF
TRBV2	-	TRBJ2-5	-	TGTGCCAGCAGACCTACCCGGGGGAGAGAGACCCAGTACTTC	CASRPTRGRETQYF
TRBV27	TRBD1	TRBJ1-2	once	TGTGCCAGCAGTTTGACAGGGGGCCGTGGCTACACCTTC	CASSLTGGRGYTF
TRBV2	TRBD2	TRBJ2-7	-	TGTGCCAGCAACGTCCGGGGGGGGCCTGGAGAGCAGTACTTC	CASNVRGGPGEQYF
TRBV19	TRBD1	TRBJ1-2	-	TGTGCCAGTAGTTCCCGGGACAGGGGAATCTACACCTTC	CASSSRDRGIYTF
TRBV25-1	-	TRBJ1-1	-	TGTGCCAGCTCACGGACTACGAACACTGAAGCTTTCTTT	CASSRTTNTEAFF
TRBV30	-	TRBJ2-6	-	TGTGCCTGGTCAAGGGATGCTTCTGGGGCCAACGTCCTGACTTTC	CAWSRDASGANVLTF
TRBV19	-	TRBJ2-7	-	TGTGCCAGTAGTAGGGGGGCAGGGTCCTCCTACGAGCAGTACTTC	CASSRGAGSSYEQYF
TRBV5-1	TRBD1	TRBJ2-7	-	TGCGCCAGCCATAATCCGGGACAGGGTGAGGGCGAGCAGTACTTC	CASHNPGQGEGEQYF
TRBV7-2	TRBD2	TRBJ2-7	-	TGTGCCAGCAGCTCCACCGGGACTAACTCCTACGAGCAGTACTTC	CASSSTGTNSYEQYF
TRBV5-4	TRBD1	TRBJ1-1	-	TGTGCCAGCAGCGGACAGGGGGGGAGGGGTGAAGCTTTCTTT	CASSGQGGRGEAFF
TRBV5-5	TRBD1	TRBJ2-1	-	TGTGCCAGCAGAGGGGGCGGTGAGCAGTTCTTC	CASRGGGEQFF
TRBV28	TRBD1	TRBJ1-1	-	TGTGCCAGCAGTATAGGGGGCAGGGCGGCTTTCTTT	CASSIGGRAAFF
TRBV5-1	-	TRBJ1-6	-	TGCGCCAGCAGCCAGGACCTGAATTCACCCCTCCACTTT	CASSQDLNSPLHF
TRBV6-1	TRBD1	TRBJ1-1	few	TGTGCCAGCCCGAAGCGACAGGGCCGAAGGGTTGAAGCTTTCTTT	CASPKRQGRRVEAFF
TRBV5-5	TRBD2	TRBJ2-7	-	TGTGCCAGCAGCCTCATCCTACTAGCGGGAGCTTTGGACGAGCAGTACTTC	CASSLILLAGALDEQYF
TRBV15	TRBD1	TRBJ2-2	once	TGTGCCACCAGCTTGACAGGGGGCTTTAACACCGGGGAGCTGTTTTTT	CATSLTGGFNTGELFF
TRBV5-6	TRBD1	TRBJ1-5	-	TGTGCCAGCAGCCCCGCAGGGGGCGGTCAGCCCCAGCATTTT	CASSPAGGGQPQHF
TRBV30	-	TRBJ1-2	-	TGTGCCTGGAGCGACGATTTGACAGATTCCACCTTC	CAWSDDLTDSTF
TRBV30	-	TRBJ1-2	-	TGTGCTTGTGGGGCGGGCGGCTACACCTTC	CACGAGGYTF
TRBV19	-	TRBJ2-2	-	TGTGCCAGTAGTATCTCACTTCTCACCGGGGAGCTGTTTTTT	CASSISLLTGELFF
TRBV10-2	-	TRBJ1-3	-	TGCGCCAGCAGTGTGGGCAGCGAAGGAAACACCATATATTTT	CASSVGSEGNTIYF
TRBV28	-	TRBJ1-1	-	TGTGCCAGCATTACGGGGGGGCAAAAGGCTGAAGCTTTCTTT	CASITGGQKAEAFF
TRBV13	-	TRBJ2-7	-	TGTGCCAGCAGCCATAAAGGGGTTGCGGGCTACGAGCAGTACTTC	CASSHKGVAGYEQYF
TRBV5-1	-	TRBJ2-7	-	TGCGCCAGCAGCTTGGATCCAGGGAGGTACGAGCAGTACTTC	CASSLDPGRYEQYF
TRBV7-9	-	TRBJ2-7	-	TGTGCCAGCAGCTTAGGAACGGGCGGGCAGACCTACGAGCAGTACTTC	CASSLGTGGQTYEQYF
TRBV5-4	TRBD2	TRBJ2-3	-	TGTGCCAGCAGCTTACCGAGCGGGGGGGGAACAGATACGCAGTATTTT	CASSLPSGGGTDTQYF
TRBV5-1	TRBD2	TRBJ2-5	-	TGCGCCAGCAGCTTGGAACTAGCGGGAGCCTGGGAGACCCAGTACTTC	CASSLELAGAWETQYF
TRBV4-1	-	TRBJ1-5	-	TGCGCCAGCAGCCAAGACACGTTTAATCAGCCCCAGCATTTT	CASSQDTFNQPQHF
TRBV11-3	-	TRBJ2-7	-	TGTGCCAGCAGCCTAAACAAACACGAGCAGTACTTC	CASSLNKHEQYF
TRBV30	-	TRBJ1-1	-	TGTGCCTATACCGCCGGTCGGTCTGAAGCTTTCTTT	CAYTAGRSEAFF
TRBV6-1	-	TRBJ1-1	-	TGTGCCAGCGCGCGGACATACACTGAAGCTTTCTTT	CASARTYTEAFF
TRBV9	TRBD2	TRBJ2-3	-	TGTGCCAGCAGCGACCTAGCGGCCACAGATACGCAGTATTTT	CASSDLAATDTQYF
TRBV6-1	-	TRBJ2-4	-	TGTGCCAGCAGTGATGGACCGATCGACATTCAGTACTTC	CASSDGPIDIQYF
TRBV5-6	-	TRBJ1-5	-	TGTGCCAGCAGCTTAAGGGACGCCCCCATTAGCAATCAGCCCCAGCATTTT	CASSLRDAPISNQPQHF
TRBV10-3	-	TRBJ1-2	-	TGTGCCATCAGTGAGTCGACAGGCGATGGCTACACCTTC	CAISESTGDGYTF
TRBV7-9	-	TRBJ2-1	-	TGTGCCAGCAGCGCCTTAAGGACTCCTCAGGTGAGAAATGAGCAGTTCTTC	CASSALRTPQVRNEQFF
TRBV15	TRBD2	TRBJ2-5	-	TGTGCCACCAGCAGAGCCCTTAGCGGGGGTCAAGAGACCCAGTACTTC	CATSRALSGGQETQYF
TRBV2	-	TRBJ2-5	-	TGTGCCAGCGATTGGGGGACTCTACAAACTGGGGAGACCCAGTACTTC	CASDWGTLQTGETQYF
TRBV5-1	TRBD1	TRBJ1-1	-	TGCGCCGCTAATACGGGACAGTTGAACACTGAAGCTTTCTTT	CAANTGQLNTEAFF
TRBV7-3	-	TRBJ2-3	-	TGTGCCAGCAGCTCGTCCCTTACAGATACGCAGTATTTT	CASSSSLTDTQYF